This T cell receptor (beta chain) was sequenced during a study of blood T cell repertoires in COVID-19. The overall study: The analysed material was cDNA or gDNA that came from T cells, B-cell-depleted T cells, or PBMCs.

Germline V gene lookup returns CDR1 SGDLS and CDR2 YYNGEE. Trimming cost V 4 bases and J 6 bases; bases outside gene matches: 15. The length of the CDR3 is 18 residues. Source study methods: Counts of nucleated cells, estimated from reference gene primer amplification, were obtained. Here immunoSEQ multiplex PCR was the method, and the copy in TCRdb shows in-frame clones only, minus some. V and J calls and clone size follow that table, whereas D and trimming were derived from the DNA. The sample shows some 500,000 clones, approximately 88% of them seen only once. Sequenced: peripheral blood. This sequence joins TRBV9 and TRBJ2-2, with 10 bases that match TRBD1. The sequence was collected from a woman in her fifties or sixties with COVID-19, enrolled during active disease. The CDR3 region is CASSPPLRGTGDPGELFF. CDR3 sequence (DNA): TGTGCCAGCAGCCCGCCCCTCAGAGGGACAGGGGACCCCGGGGAGCTGTTTTTT.